This entry features one T cell receptor (beta chain) sequence. Its binding antigen is unknown. No per-base quality is available; no much larger clone lies one base away. Focal radiation therapy combined with CTLA-4 blockade (ipilimumab) was tested in patients with chemo-refractory metastatic non-small-cell lung cancer. The record originates from a study of radiotherapy plus CTLA-4 blockade in lung cancer (dated by TCRdb to between 2018 and 2020). For the wider study: Among the enrolled patients, approximately 18% had an objective response, and roughly 30% reached disease control.

On the study overall, not on this receptor specifically: The strongest predictors of response were reported to be early dynamic shifts in blood T cell clones along with a rise in serum interferon-beta following radiation. After treatment with radiotherapy and ipilimumab, TCR clones that originated in tumors expanded in peripheral blood.

The library was prepared using the immunoSEQ multiplex PCR assay. The table was pulled from immuneACCESS by TCRdb, which kept in-frame rearrangements only. Such tables lose some clones; where checked, under half of the loss comes from unresolved V genes, and the rest has no known cause. Across this sample there are roughly 60,000 clones, with roughly four fifths seen only once. About 3% of the sample goes to the ten largest clones. The CDR3 has 12 amino acids, counting the end cysteine and phenylalanine. Only the CDR3 DNA stays, 36 bases, in frame from base 1. CDR1 SGHRS and CDR2 YFSETQ were looked up in the germline V gene. V lost 8 bases and J lost 1 base; the stretch between them is 8 bases long.

The material sequenced was peripheral blood, taken from a patient treated with radiotherapy plus ipilimumab. The chain is made from TRBV5-1 and TRBJ2-3; the D gene is perhaps TRBD2, from 6 matching bases. The receptor was derived from a human donor with non-small cell lung cancer who had a complete response to radiotherapy plus ipilimumab. The CDR3 here reads CARSGGTDTQYF. Read as DNA, the sequence is TGCGCCAGGTCGGGGGGCACAGATACGCAGTATTTT.